This record covers a single T cell receptor beta chain. The antigen is undetermined. Donors showed nominal health when sampled, although they likely had unrecorded immune exposures. These data originate in a study of cytomegalovirus exposure and HLA in healthy donors. The study's findings and limits: Within the data, a cluster of highly shared sequence variants was likely a sequencing artifact. Researchers reportedly found TCR beta sequences accurately predicted most subjects' HLA-A and HLA-B alleles. The study dropped some indistinguishable V segments, TRBV6-2 and TRBV6-3 among them.

The primer mix had 60 Vbeta and 13 Jbeta primers. Generated by immunoSEQ multiplex PCR, the TCRdb table keeps only in-frame clones and is missing some. Of 150,000 to 200,000 clones listed, 65% to 70% are singletons. The V and J ends lost 5 bases and 0 bases respectively, with 13 bases between them. The CDR3 loop spans 15 amino acids. Germline V CDR1 and CDR2: SEHNR, FQNEAQ (reference sequence). The specimen sequenced was PBMCs. The clonotype originates from a man aged 25-40 years in good health and CMV-seropositive. The chain couples TRBV7-9 to TRBJ2-5, with D possibly TRBD1 on 6 matching bases. In DNA, the CDR3 is TGTGCCAGCAGCCTCACAGGACAGTACCAAGAGACCCAGTACTTC. The encoded protein is CASSLTGQYQETQYF. Looking up the rest from reference TRBV7-9 and TRBJ2-5 gives the full variable domain: DTGVSQNPRHKITKRGQNVTFRCDPISEHNRLYWYRQTLGQGPEFLTYFQNEAQLEKSRLLSDRFSAERPKGSFSTLEIQRTEQGDSAMYLCASSLTGQYQETQYFGPGTRLLVL.